The T cell receptor (beta chain) under discussion was sequenced for a study of regulatory T cells in long-lasting Graves disease. In the study overall: Persistent cases took antithyroid drugs over 5 years and stayed TSH receptor antibody positive. Study-level points and caveats: Clonotypes that were public and shared totalled 2,741 in persistent patients versus roughly 1,000 in new patients.

Time point meaning: persistent/refractory GD, antithyroid drugs over 5 years with positive TRAb. RNA from PBMCs was the source of the TCR library. This clonotype was recorded at least ten times. The antigen remains unidentified. V was pared by 6 bases and J by 4 bases, with 15 bases between. The CDR3 length is 14 residues. The germline CDR1 and CDR2 sequences are MDHEN and SYDVKM. The TCR beta library used iRepertoire HTBI primers with Arm-PCR amplification of CDR3. TCRdb analysed the multiplex PCR reads with MiXCR anew, one entry per CDR3 protein. Of around 460,000 distinct CDR3 sequences listed, roughly 22% are singletons.

The V and J genes are TRBV28 and TRBJ1-2, with D possibly TRBD1 on 6 matching bases. The source is a female donor with Graves disease. This sample comprised peripheral blood mononuclear cells (PBMCs), obtained when the disease was refractory, from a patient treated with antithyroid drugs. CDR3 sequence (DNA): TGTGCCAGCAGGCCTACAGGGAGCTCCTATGGCTACACCTTC. It codes for CASRPTGSSYGYTF.